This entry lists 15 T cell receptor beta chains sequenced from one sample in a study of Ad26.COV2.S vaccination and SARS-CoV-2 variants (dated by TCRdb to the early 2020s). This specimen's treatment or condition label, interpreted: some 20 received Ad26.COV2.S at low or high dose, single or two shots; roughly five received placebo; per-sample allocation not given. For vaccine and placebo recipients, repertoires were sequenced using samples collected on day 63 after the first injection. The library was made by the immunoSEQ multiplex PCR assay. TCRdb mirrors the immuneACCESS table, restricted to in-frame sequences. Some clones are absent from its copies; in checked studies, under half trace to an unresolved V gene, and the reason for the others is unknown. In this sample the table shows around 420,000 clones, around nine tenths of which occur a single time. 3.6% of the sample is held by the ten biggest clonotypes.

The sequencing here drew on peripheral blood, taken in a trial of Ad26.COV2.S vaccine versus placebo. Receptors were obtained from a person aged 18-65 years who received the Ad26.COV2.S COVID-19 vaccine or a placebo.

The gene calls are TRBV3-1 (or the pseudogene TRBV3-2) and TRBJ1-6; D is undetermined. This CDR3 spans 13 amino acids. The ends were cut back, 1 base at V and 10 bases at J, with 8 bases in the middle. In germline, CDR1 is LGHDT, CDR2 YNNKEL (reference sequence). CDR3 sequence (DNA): TGTGCCAGCAGCCAAGTAGTACGGTCACCCCTCCACTTT. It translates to CASSQVVRSPLHF.

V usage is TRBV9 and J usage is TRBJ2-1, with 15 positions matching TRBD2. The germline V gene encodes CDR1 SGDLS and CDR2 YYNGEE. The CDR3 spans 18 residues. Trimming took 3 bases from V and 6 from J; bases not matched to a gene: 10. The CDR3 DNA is TGTGCCAGCAGCGCCGGGACTAGCGGGGGGCTGGGGATCAATGAGCAGTTCTTC. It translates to CASSAGTSGGLGINEQFF.

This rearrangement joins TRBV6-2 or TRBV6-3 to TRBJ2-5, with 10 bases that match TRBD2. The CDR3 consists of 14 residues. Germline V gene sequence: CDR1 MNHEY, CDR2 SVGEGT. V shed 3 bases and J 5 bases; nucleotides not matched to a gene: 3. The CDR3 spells CASSYSGGSETQYF. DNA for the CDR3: TGTGCCAGCAGTTATAGCGGGGGGAGTGAGACCCAGTACTTC.

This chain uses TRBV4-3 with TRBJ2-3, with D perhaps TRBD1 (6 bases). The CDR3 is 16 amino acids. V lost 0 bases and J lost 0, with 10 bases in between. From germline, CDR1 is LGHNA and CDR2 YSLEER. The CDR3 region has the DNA TGCGCCAGCAGCCAAGAACCACAGGGTAGCACAGATACGCAGTATTTT. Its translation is CASSQEPQGSTDTQYF.

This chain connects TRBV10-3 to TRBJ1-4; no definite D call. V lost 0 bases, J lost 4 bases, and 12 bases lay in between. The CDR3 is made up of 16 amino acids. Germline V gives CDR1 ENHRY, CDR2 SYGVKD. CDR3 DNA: TGTGCCATCAGTGAGTCGAGTTGGGGTGATAATGAAAAACTGTTTTTT. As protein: CAISESSWGDNEKLFF.

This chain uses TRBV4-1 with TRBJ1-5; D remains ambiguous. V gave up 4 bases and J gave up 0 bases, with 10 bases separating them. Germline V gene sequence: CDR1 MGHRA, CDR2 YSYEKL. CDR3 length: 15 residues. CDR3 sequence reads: CASSPRAFSNQPQHF. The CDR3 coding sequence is TGCGCCAGCAGCCCCCGTGCGTTTAGCAATCAGCCCCAGCATTTT.

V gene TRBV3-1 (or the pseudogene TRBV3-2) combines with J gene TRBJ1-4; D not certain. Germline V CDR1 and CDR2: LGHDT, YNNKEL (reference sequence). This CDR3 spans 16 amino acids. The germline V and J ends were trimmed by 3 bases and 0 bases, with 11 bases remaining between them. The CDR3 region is CASSQTDVATNEKLFF. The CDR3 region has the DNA TGTGCCAGCAGCCAGACCGATGTTGCAACTAATGAAAAACTGTTTTTT.

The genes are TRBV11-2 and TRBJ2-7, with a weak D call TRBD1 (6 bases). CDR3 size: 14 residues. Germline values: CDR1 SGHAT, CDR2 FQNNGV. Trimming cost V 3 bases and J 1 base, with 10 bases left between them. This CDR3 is CASSFSDRSYEQYF. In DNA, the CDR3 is TGTGCCAGCAGCTTCAGTGACAGGTCCTACGAGCAGTACTTC.

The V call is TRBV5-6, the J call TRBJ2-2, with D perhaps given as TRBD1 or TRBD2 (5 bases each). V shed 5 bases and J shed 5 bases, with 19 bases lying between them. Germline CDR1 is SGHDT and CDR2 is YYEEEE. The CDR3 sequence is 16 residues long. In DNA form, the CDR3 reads TGTGCCAGCAGTTCATGGAGGTTAGGGGATACCGGGGAGCTGTTTTTT. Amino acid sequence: CASSSWRLGDTGELFF.

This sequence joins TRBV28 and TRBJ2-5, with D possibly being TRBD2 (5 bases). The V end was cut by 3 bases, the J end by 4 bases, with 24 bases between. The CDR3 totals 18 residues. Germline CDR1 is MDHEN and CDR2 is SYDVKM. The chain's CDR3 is CASSFRGSGPRRPETQYF. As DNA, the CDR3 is TGTGCCAGCAGTTTCAGAGGGTCCGGGCCCCGCCGCCCAGAGACCCAGTACTTC.

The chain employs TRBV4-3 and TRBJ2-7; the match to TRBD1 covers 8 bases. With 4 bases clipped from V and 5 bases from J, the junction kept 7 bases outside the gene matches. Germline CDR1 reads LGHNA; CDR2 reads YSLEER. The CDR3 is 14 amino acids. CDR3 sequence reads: CASSPRDRSDEQYF. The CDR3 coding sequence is TGCGCCAGCAGCCCCCGGGACAGGTCAGACGAGCAGTACTTC.

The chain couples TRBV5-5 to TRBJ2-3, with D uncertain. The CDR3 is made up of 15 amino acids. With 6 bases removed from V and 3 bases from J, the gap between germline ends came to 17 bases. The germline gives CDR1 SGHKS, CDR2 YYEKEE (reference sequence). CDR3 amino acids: CASNRQVLVTDTQYF. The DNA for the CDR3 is TGTGCCAGCAATCGGCAGGTTTTGGTGACAGATACGCAGTATTTT.

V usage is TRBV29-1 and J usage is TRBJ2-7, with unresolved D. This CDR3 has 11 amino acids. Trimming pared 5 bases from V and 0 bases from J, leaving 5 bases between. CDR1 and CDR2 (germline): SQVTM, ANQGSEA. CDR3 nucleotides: TGCAGCGTTTGGGCCTCCTACGAGCAGTACTTC. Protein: CSVWASYEQYF.

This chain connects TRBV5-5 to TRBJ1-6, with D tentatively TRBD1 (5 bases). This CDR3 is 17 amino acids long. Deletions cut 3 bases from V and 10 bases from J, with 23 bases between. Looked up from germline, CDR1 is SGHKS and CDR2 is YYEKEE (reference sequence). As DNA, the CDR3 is TGTGCCAGCAGCTCGGGTCTCGGCCCCCGCGGGGGATCACCCCTCCACTTT. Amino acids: CASSSGLGPRGGSPLHF. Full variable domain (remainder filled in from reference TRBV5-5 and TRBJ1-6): DAGVTQSPTHLIKTRGQQVTLRCSPISGHKSVSWYQQVLGQGPQFIFQYYEKEERGRGNFPDRFSARQFPNYSSELNVNALLLGDSALYLCASSSGLGPRGGSPLHFGNGTRLTVT.

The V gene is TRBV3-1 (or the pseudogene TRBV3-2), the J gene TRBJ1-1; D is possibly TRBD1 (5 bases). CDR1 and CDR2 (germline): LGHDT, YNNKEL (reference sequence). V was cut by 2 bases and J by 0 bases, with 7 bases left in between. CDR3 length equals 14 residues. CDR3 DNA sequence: TGTGCCAGCAGCCAACCAGGGATGAACACTGAAGCTTTCTTT. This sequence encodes CASSQPGMNTEAFF.